This is a list of T cell receptor beta chains from one sample in a study of T cells after yellow fever vaccination. TCRdb redid the calling of the 5' RACE reads with MiXCR, one entry per CDR3 protein. The sample holds 150,000 to 200,000 distinct CDR3 sequences, approximately 9.7% seen once. Source: CD8+ T cells sorted from PBMCs, taken 45 days after the yellow fever booster vaccination. These receptors were taken from a man younger than 35 who received the YFV17D yellow fever vaccine. CDR3s include the opening cysteine and the closing phenylalanine or tryptophan. A D gene is named only where the DNA matches it firmly. Not all rows give a size; the values are once, few, many and, for expanded clones, a class.

j_gene	d_gene	abundance	v_gene	CDR3aa	CDR3nt
TRBJ2-3	NA	NA	TRBV5-1	CASISENTDTQYF	TGCGCCAGCATCTCAGAGAACACAGATACGCAGTATTTT
TRBJ2-3	TRBD1	many	TRBV15	CATSRVTGGADTQYF	TGTGCCACCAGCAGGGTGACAGGGGGCGCAGATACGCAGTATTTT
TRBJ1-2	TRBD1	few	TRBV29-1	CSVDPQGEVSDGYTF	TGCAGCGTTGATCCACAGGGGGAGGTTAGTGATGGCTACACCTTC
TRBJ1-4	NA	few	TRBV4-1	CASSQESQGPVGEKLFF	TGCGCCAGCAGCCAAGAATCCCAGGGGCCGGTAGGGGAAAAACTGTTTTTT
TRBJ1-1	NA	few	TRBV6-2/TRBV6-3	CASSYSGGTEAFF	TGTGCCAGCAGTTACTCAGGGGGCACTGAAGCTTTCTTT
TRBJ2-3	NA	NA	TRBV4-3	CASSPGGPTDTQYF	TGCGCCAGCAGCCCCGGCGGCCCCACAGATACGCAGTATTTT
TRBJ2-1	TRBD1	many	TRBV7-2	CASSLAGTAVGNEQFF	TGTGCCAGCAGCTTAGCCGGGACAGCGGTGGGCAATGAGCAGTTCTTC
TRBJ1-2	TRBD1	few	TRBV6-5	CASSLTGQSHYGYTF	TGTGCCAGCAGTCTAACGGGACAGAGCCACTATGGCTACACCTTC
TRBJ2-7	NA	NA	TRBV6-5	CASGVAVAYEQYF	TGTGCCAGCGGGGTTGCGGTAGCCTACGAGCAGTACTTC
TRBJ2-7	TRBD1	many	TRBV4-2	CASSPWTGGFEQYF	TGTGCCAGCAGCCCTTGGACAGGGGGCTTCGAGCAGTACTTC
TRBJ2-6	TRBD1	NA	TRBV11-2	CASSLILPGTGHSGANVLTF	TGTGCCAGCAGCCTTATTTTGCCCGGGACAGGTCACTCTGGGGCCAACGTCCTGACTTTC
TRBJ2-1	TRBD1	few	TRBV7-9	CASSLVGQGIHEQFF	TGTGCCAGCAGCTTAGTGGGACAGGGAATTCATGAGCAGTTCTTC
TRBJ2-3	NA	NA	TRBV6-5	CASSYYPRPTDTQYF	TGTGCCAGCAGTTACTACCCTCGTCCCACAGATACGCAGTATTTT
TRBJ1-5	NA	few	TRBV6-2/TRBV6-3	CASSYRRVNQPQHF	TGTGCCAGCAGTTACCGCAGGGTCAATCAGCCCCAGCATTTT
TRBJ2-1	NA	once	TRBV21-1	CASSSALAGDQEQFF	TGTGCCAGCAGCAGCGCGCTAGCGGGGGATCAGGAGCAGTTCTTC
TRBJ2-2	TRBD2	few	TRBV28	CASSSLPGGGTGELFF	TGTGCCAGCAGCTCCCTACCGGGGGGTGGCACCGGGGAGCTGTTTTTT
TRBJ1-1	NA	few	TRBV7-2	CASSLAESGITEAFF	TGTGCCAGCAGCTTAGCTGAGTCAGGGATAACTGAAGCTTTCTTT
TRBJ2-3	TRBD2	few	TRBV5-1	CASSSTVQTLAGITDTQYF	TGCGCCAGCAGCTCCACCGTCCAAACTCTAGCGGGGATCACAGATACGCAGTATTTT
TRBJ2-2	NA	NA	TRBV6-5	CASSYSTATNTGELFF	TGTGCCAGCAGTTACTCGACGGCCACCAACACCGGGGAGCTGTTTTTT
TRBJ2-2	NA	few	TRBV6-2/TRBV6-3	CASNLRGHGELFF	TGTGCCAGCAACCTTCGGGGGCACGGGGAGCTGTTTTTT
TRBJ1-3	TRBD1	NA	TRBV7-9	CASSSSLRDRVTGNTIYF	TGTGCCAGCAGCTCCTCATTGCGGGACAGGGTCACTGGAAACACCATATATTTT
TRBJ2-7	TRBD2	many	TRBV6-6	CASGEGSEQYF	TGTGCCAGCGGGGAGGGGAGCGAGCAGTACTTC
TRBJ1-1	NA	few	TRBV7-9	CASSLESGATEAFF	TGTGCCAGCAGCTTAGAGTCAGGGGCGACTGAAGCTTTCTTT
TRBJ2-2	TRBD2	NA	TRBV25-1	CASSGLADSNTGELFF	TGTGCCAGCAGTGGCCTAGCGGACTCGAACACCGGGGAGCTGTTTTTT
TRBJ2-1	TRBD1	NA	TRBV6-5	CASSYLGQFTGYEQFF	TGTGCCAGCAGTTACCTGGGACAGTTTACCGGCTATGAGCAGTTCTTC
TRBJ1-1	NA	few	TRBV12-3/TRBV12-4	CASNARNTEAFF	TGTGCCAGCAACGCGCGGAACACTGAAGCTTTCTTT
TRBJ1-2	NA	NA	TRBV12-5	CASGLDSDYGYTF	TGTGCTAGTGGTTTGGACAGTGACTATGGCTACACCTTC
TRBJ2-1	NA	few	TRBV5-1	CASSGPGGLQGYNEQFF	TGCGCCAGCAGCGGGCCGGGGGGACTTCAGGGGTACAATGAGCAGTTCTTC
TRBJ2-3	TRBD1	NA	TRBV7-2	CASSSPRDRASTDTQYF	TGTGCCAGCAGCTCACCCCGGGACAGGGCTAGCACAGATACGCAGTATTTT